This TCR beta chain was sequenced for a study of T cell repertoires in cytomegalovirus infection. This CDR3 is 19 amino acids long. V lost 2 bases to trimming and J lost 9 bases, with 31 bases between them. TCRdb re-analysed the reads in MiXCR, keeping a single row per CDR3 protein. The sample includes 370,000 or so distinct CDR3 sequences, approximately 30% of them seen just once. Points on this clonotype: Its matching antigen is unknown.

The gene calls are TRBV12-3 or TRBV12-4 and TRBJ1-1, with D perhaps matching TRBD1 (6 bases). This receptor was identified in a human donor in good health (CMV status not recorded). Some clones in this sample may be carry-over from other donors' samples. This sample comprised cultured PBMCs, obtained from culture after CMV antigen stimulation. The CDR3 bases are TGTGCCAGCAGTTTACAACAGCGGCAGGGGTTGCCACAGGTGCTGAAAGCTTTCTTT. This gives the protein CASSLQQRQGLPQVLKAFF.